Here is one T cell receptor (beta chain) with its context. This clone was detected a few times. Which antigen it targets is not known. No much larger clonotype is one base removed from it; base qualities were not supplied. Preparation of the library involved the immunoSEQ multiplex PCR assay. DNA from the cultured and isolated CD4+ T cells underwent TCR beta CDR3 sequencing. The study's own analysis went as follows. Non-productive TCR sequences were removed and reads were trimmed to the CDR3 region, keeping CDR3s of at least 7 amino acids. The MANAFEST web app was used to identify antigen-specific clonotypes by comparing expansion in peptide wells with expansion in reference cultures. Positive clones required FDR<0.05 expansion versus reference and all other wells, odds ratio above 5, and frequency above 0.1% in two replicate wells. Clonotypes significantly expanded in SARS-CoV-2 spike wells and in at least one common cold coronavirus spike condition were defined as cross-reactive. Levenshtein distance calculated with the stringdist R package was used to assess CDR3 similarity, and unrooted trees were constructed with ape in R 3.6.1. The table comes from immuneACCESS by way of TCRdb, which keeps in-frame sequences with V and J called. Part of the clones is missing from these tables; in studies checked, under half for an unresolved V gene and the rest for unknown reasons. The DNA was the basis for D and trimming; V, J and clone size are from that table. A total of 11,000 to 15,000 clones appear in this sample, around 80% of them only once. Less than 20% of the sample belongs to the ten largest clones.

This specimen belongs to a study of vaccination effects on CD4 cells after COVID-19 (dated by TCRdb to the early 2020s). Looking at the study overall: After vaccination, three convalescent patients were sampled at an early time point (day +14) and at a late time point (day +241, +227 and +161, respectively). Across the study, the median time from the second dose to post-vaccine sampling was 72 days (range 14 to 241). SARS-CoV-2 spike-specific CD4+ TCR repertoires were compared before and after mRNA vaccination in COVID-19 convalescent patients and in infection-naive vaccine recipients. A total of more than 8 COVID-19 convalescent patients and a handful of SARS-CoV-2-naive healthy vaccine recipients were included in the full study. Cultures from other donors in the study were sequenced with the Oncomine TCR Beta short-read assay on an Illumina iSeq 100. The full study reports these points: For convalescent patients, new clones induced by the vaccine made up most of the post-vaccine spike-reactive repertoire, and these new clones were largely distinct from the clones induced by infection. Only a small number of convalescent patients were included, and no early post-infection timepoints were available, which limited the study. Both infection-induced and vaccine-induced clones contracted markedly at late post-vaccination timepoints, which is consistent with waning T cell responses.

To identify antigen-specific CD4+ T cell clonotypes by their expansion, the ViraFEST assay first stimulated PBMC with viral peptide pools and then applied TCR sequencing. After approximately 11 days of culture, CD4+ T cells were isolated with the EasySep CD4+ T cell isolation kit. Convalescent patients had PCR-confirmed SARS-CoV-2 infection between March and December 2020, before Alpha, Beta and Delta variants emerged in the United States. Each participant got two doses of an mRNA SARS-CoV-2 vaccine, either BNT162b2 or mRNA-1273. Some 2 million PBMC per well were cultured in IMDM with about 4.6% human AB serum, 9 to 10 IU/ml IL-2 and gentamicin, plus 10 ug/ml peptides. Half of the culture medium was replaced with fresh IL-2-containing medium on days 3 and 7. Each peptide stimulation condition was cultured in triplicate wells unless otherwise noted. Using Ficoll-Paque Plus gradient centrifugation, PBMC were separated from whole blood and then either used fresh or cryopreserved at -140C. The overlapping peptide pools covered the spike proteins of SARS-CoV-2 as well as those of the common cold coronaviruses HCoV-NL63, HCoV-OC43 and HCoV-229E. The QIAamp micro DNA kit was used to extract genomic DNA from the cultured CD4+ T cells.

V loses 5 bases, J loses 10 bases, and the germline ends lie 17 bases apart. The CDR3, from cysteine to phenylalanine, totals 13 residues. Just CDR3 DNA is preserved here, 39 bases in frame from base 1. CDR1 and CDR2, looked up from the germline V gene (reference sequence), are SEHNR and FQNEAQ. This TCR was recovered from a human donor who had a prior SARS-CoV-2 infection. Specimen: CD4+ T cells from PBMCs cultured with SARS-CoV-2 spike peptides, collected after COVID-19 vaccination. The cell subset or site label for this specimen denotes: SARS-CoV-2 spike overlapping peptide pool stimulation. Rearrangement joined TRBV7-9 to TRBJ1-2, with the D segment identity uncertain. The DNA reads TGTGCCAGCAGCCCCACCGTCGGCGGATCCTACACCTTC. This encodes CASSPTVGGSYTF. This CDR3, with the reference TRBV7-9 and TRBJ1-2 proteins standing in past its ends, gives the full variable domain DTGVSQNPRHKITKRGQNVTFRCDPISEHNRLYWYRQTLGQGPEFLTYFQNEAQLEKSRLLSDRFSAERPKGSFSTLEIQRTEQGDSAMYLCASSPTVGGSYTFGSGTRLTVV.